The TCR beta chain described here comes from a study of T cell responses to AZD1222 COVID-19 vaccine. Background on the study: Second doses at about 4 or about 12 weeks were pooled.

The CDR3 spans 14 residues. Trimming removed 4 bases from V and 10 bases from J, with 14 bases in between. The germline V gene has CDR1 SGHDN and CDR2 FVKESK. Profiled with immunoSEQ multiplex PCR; TCRdb holds only in-frame clones, not every one. This table holds more than 95,000 clones, roughly nine tenths found once. This chain connects TRBV14 to TRBJ1-6; D is perhaps TRBD1 (6 bases). The sample was peripheral blood, taken on day 0 of AZD1222 vaccination. The TCR comes from an adult in good health. Here the CDR3 reads CASSLRGANSPLHF. In DNA form, the CDR3 reads TGTGCCAGCAGCCTCCGGGGGGCTAACTCACCCCTCCACTTT.